The clone carrying this T cell receptor (beta chain) showed up just a few times. Its antigen is unidentified. The germline gene is not matched at one end of the junction; a read error may be the cause. These data are taken from a study of cytomegalovirus exposure and HLA in healthy donors. General observations from the study: Indistinguishable V segments such as TRBV6-2 and TRBV6-3 were excluded.

The CDR3 contains 15 residues. Germline-derived CDR1 and CDR2 are LNHDA and SQIVND (reference sequence). In the PCR, 60 Vbeta and 13 Jbeta primers were used. Data came from immunoSEQ multiplex PCR; TCRdb stores just in-frame clones and leaves some out. Seen here are roughly 100,000 clones, around two thirds observed once, and the top ten hold roughly 3.5%. The source is a woman aged 45-60 years in good health and CMV-seronegative. The sequenced material came from PBMCs. The chain recombines TRBV19 with TRBJ1-1; tentative D call: TRBD1 (6 bases). The CDR3 loop is CASSAHRVQNPEAFF. In DNA form, the CDR3 reads TGTGCCAGTAGTGCACACAGGGTACAGAACCCTGAAGCTTTCTTT.